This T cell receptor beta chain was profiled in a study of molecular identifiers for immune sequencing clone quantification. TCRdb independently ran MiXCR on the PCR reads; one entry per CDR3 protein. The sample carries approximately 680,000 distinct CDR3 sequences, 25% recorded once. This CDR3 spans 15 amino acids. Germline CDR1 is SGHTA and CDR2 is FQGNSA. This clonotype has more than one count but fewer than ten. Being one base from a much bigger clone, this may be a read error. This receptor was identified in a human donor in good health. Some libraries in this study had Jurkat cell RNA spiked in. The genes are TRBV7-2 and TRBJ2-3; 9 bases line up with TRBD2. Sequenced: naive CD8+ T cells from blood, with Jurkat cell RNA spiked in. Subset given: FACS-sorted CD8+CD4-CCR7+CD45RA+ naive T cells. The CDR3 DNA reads TGTGCCAGCTGCTTATGGACTAGCGACACAGATACGCAGTATTTT. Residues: CASCLWTSDTDTQYF.